This is a list of T cell receptor beta chains from one sample in a study of blood T cell repertoires in COVID-19. The assay was immunoSEQ multiplex PCR, and TCRdb's table has in-frame clones only and misses some. The data hold about 130,000 clones, with about 70% observed a single time. Specimen: peripheral blood. The receptors were gathered from a man between 60 and 75 years old with acute or convalescent COVID-19. The CDR3 runs from the conserved cysteine through the conserved F or W. A D gene is named only where the DNA matches it firmly. The size field is filled for only some rows; it gives once, few, many or a size class.

.	TRBV2	.	13	TRBJ1-1	TGTGCCAGCAGTGAAGGGCGGATCACTGAAGCTTTCTTT	CASSEGRITEAFF
TRBD2	TRBV6-5	.	16	TRBJ2-7	TGTGCCAGCAGTTACCAAAGCGGGAGTTTCCCCTACGAGCAGTACTTC	CASSYQSGSFPYEQYF
TRBD2	TRBV27	.	18	TRBJ2-6	TGTGCCAGCAGTCAGACTAGCGGGGAGTACTCTGGGGCCAACGTCCTGACTTTC	CASSQTSGEYSGANVLTF
.	TRBV11-2	.	16	TRBJ1-2	TGTGCCAGCAGCTTAGAAGTGCACGTAGCTAACTATGGCTACACCTTC	CASSLEVHVANYGYTF
.	TRBV9	.	14	TRBJ1-6	TGTGCCAGCAGCCTTACAGGGCAGGATTCACCCCTCCACTTT	CASSLTGQDSPLHF
.	TRBV21-1	few	19	TRBJ2-6	TGTGCCAGCAGCCCCAGACCGGGACAGAGTGTCTCTGGGGCCAACGTCCTGACTTTC	CASSPRPGQSVSGANVLTF
.	TRBV27	.	13	TRBJ1-2	TGTGCCAGCAGTTTACAGGGGAACTATGGCTACACCTTC	CASSLQGNYGYTF
.	TRBV15	.	16	TRBJ2-7	TGTGCCACCAGCAGACTAGGGACTGGGGGATCGAGAGAGCAGTACTTC	CATSRLGTGGSREQYF
TRBD2	TRBV3-1/TRBV3-2	.	19	TRBJ2-7	TGTGCCAGCAGCCAAGTTGGTAGCGGGGGGGGTACCTCTCCCTACGAGCAGTACTTC	CASSQVGSGGGTSPYEQYF
.	TRBV30	.	14	TRBJ1-6	TGTGCCTGGAGTCGCATGACCGGGAATTCACCCCTCCACTTT	CAWSRMTGNSPLHF
TRBD1	TRBV19	.	15	TRBJ1-5	TGTGCCAGTAGTATAGGACGACAGGGCGGTCAGCCCCAGCATTTT	CASSIGRQGGQPQHF
TRBD2	TRBV24-1	.	16	TRBJ2-7	TGTGCCACCAGTGACCGTACTAGCGGGAGTTACTACGAGCAGTACTTC	CATSDRTSGSYYEQYF
.	TRBV4-1	.	14	TRBJ1-2	TGCGCCAGCAGCCAGGGAGCAGGACCCTATGGCTACACCTTC	CASSQGAGPYGYTF
.	TRBV7-9	.	13	TRBJ2-1	TGTGCCAGCAGCTTAGCATTGACGACAGAGCAGTTCTTC	CASSLALTTEQFF
TRBD2	TRBV15	.	17	TRBJ2-5	TGTGCCACCAGCAGATCCGGGGCGGGAGGGAGTCGGGAGACCCAGTACTTC	CATSRSGAGGSRETQYF
.	TRBV7-3	.	15	TRBJ1-2	TGTGCCAGCAGCCCAACGACAGGAGGAATGTATGGCTACACCTTC	CASSPTTGGMYGYTF
TRBD1	TRBV27	.	17	TRBJ2-1	TGTGCCAGCAGTTTACCGACCGGGACAGGGGTTAACAATGAGCAGTTCTTC	CASSLPTGTGVNNEQFF
.	TRBV18	.	15	TRBJ2-4	TGTGCCAGCTCACCGGGTTGGGGAGGAGAAAACATTCAGTACTTC	CASSPGWGGENIQYF
TRBD1	TRBV4-1	once	18	TRBJ2-3	TGCGCCAGCAGCCAAGTGGACAGGGGTTCTGGAAAGGCAGATACGCAGTATTTT	CASSQVDRGSGKADTQYF
.	TRBV19	.	18	TRBJ2-2	TGTGCCAGTAGTATCCGCCGGGGCCAGGGGAGTCATGGCGGGGAGCTGTTTTTT	CASSIRRGQGSHGGELFF
TRBD1	TRBV10-3	.	17	TRBJ2-7	TGTGCCATCAGTGGAAAGGGGACAGGGGAGCGGTCCTACGAGCAGTACTTC	CAISGKGTGERSYEQYF
TRBD2	TRBV3-1/TRBV3-2	.	17	TRBJ2-7	TGTGCCAGCAGCCAAGATAGGGACAGCGGGAGGGCCGGGAAGCAGTACTTC	CASSQDRDSGRAGKQYF
.	TRBV24-1	.	14	TRBJ1-1	TGTGCCACCAGTGACGTGAGGGGAGGCACTGAAGCTTTCTTT	CATSDVRGGTEAFF
TRBD1	TRBV28	.	15	TRBJ1-1	TGTGCCAGCAGTCCCCGGGGACAGGGGGCTTTGCAGGCTTTCTTT	CASSPRGQGALQAFF
.	TRBV3-1/TRBV3-2	few	12	TRBJ1-2	TGTGCCTCCGCGGAAGGGGGCTATGGCTACACCTTC	CASAEGGYGYTF
TRBD1	TRBV10-1	.	14	TRBJ1-1	TGCGCCAGCAGCTCGGACAGGGGGAACACTGAAGCTTTCTTT	CASSSDRGNTEAFF
.	TRBV27	few	15	TRBJ1-2	TGTGCCAGCAGTACGTGGACCGGGGAGGCCTATGGCTACACCTTC	CASSTWTGEAYGYTF
.	TRBV5-6	few	15	TRBJ1-2	TGTGCCAGCAGCACCACATACGAGGCCAACTATGGCTACACCTTC	CASSTTYEANYGYTF
TRBD1	TRBV6-5	.	15	TRBJ2-1	TGTGCCAGCAGTTATCAGGGGGCCACCTACAATGAGCAGTTCTTC	CASSYQGATYNEQFF
.	TRBV30	.	15	TRBJ1-2	TGTGCCTGGAGTGTTAAATCAGGGGAGAGCTATGGCTACACCTTC	CAWSVKSGESYGYTF
TRBD2	TRBV19	many	18	TRBJ2-2	TGTGCCAGTAGTATCTTAGGGGGACTAGCGGGAATCACCGGGGAGCTGTTTTTT	CASSILGGLAGITGELFF
.	TRBV9	.	14	TRBJ1-2	TGTGCCAGCAGCGTAGATCGCGGTCAGGGAGGGTACACCTTC	CASSVDRGQGGYTF
TRBD1	TRBV27	.	15	TRBJ2-2	TGTGCCAGCAGTTCAAGGGGGCGGAACACCGGGGAGCTGTTTTTT	CASSSRGRNTGELFF
.	TRBV30	.	13	TRBJ1-2	TGTGCCTGGAGTCCCCGGAGGGATTATGGCTACACCTTC	CAWSPRRDYGYTF
.	TRBV24-1	.	14	TRBJ1-4	TGTGCCACCAGTGATTTTGGGGGGTTTGAAAAACTGTTTTTT	CATSDFGGFEKLFF
.	TRBV11-3	.	13	TRBJ2-2	TGTGCCAGCAGCGGCGGGGCTAGCGGGGAGCTGTTTTTT	CASSGGASGELFF
.	TRBV7-7	.	13	TRBJ1-4	TGTGCCAGCAGTACCGGGGAGAATGAAAAACTGTTTTTT	CASSTGENEKLFF